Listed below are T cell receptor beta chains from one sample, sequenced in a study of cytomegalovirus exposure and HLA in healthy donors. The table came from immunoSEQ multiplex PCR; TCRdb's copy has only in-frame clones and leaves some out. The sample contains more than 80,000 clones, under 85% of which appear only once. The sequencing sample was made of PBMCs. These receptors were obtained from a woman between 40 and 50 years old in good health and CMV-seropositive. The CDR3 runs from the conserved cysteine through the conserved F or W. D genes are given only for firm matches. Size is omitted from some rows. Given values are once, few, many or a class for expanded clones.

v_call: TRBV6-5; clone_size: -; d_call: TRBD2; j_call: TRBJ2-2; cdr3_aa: CATGTTAFAGELFF; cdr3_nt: TGTGCCACCGGGACTACCGCCTTCGCCGGGGAGCTGTTTTTT
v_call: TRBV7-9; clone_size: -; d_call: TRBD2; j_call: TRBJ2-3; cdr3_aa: CASSPLAVFTDTQYF; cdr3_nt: TGTGCCAGCAGCCCCCTAGCGGTTTTCACAGATACGCAGTATTTT
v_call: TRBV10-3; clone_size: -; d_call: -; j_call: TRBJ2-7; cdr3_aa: CAISELEGVGYEQYF; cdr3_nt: TGTGCCATCAGTGAGTTGGAGGGAGTGGGGTACGAGCAGTACTTC
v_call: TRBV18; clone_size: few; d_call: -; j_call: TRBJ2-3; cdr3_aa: CASSPVQVHTDTQYF; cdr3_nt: TGTGCCAGCTCACCGGTGCAGGTCCACACAGATACGCAGTATTTT
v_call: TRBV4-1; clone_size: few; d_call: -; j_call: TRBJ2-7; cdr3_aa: CASSQGQLDSSTYEQYF; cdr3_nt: TGCGCCAGCAGCCAAGGTCAACTAGACTCTTCAACCTACGAGCAGTACTTC
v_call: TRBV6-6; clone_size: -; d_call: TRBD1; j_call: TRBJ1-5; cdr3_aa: CASSDRGLRDGQPQHF; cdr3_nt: TGTGCCAGCAGCGACAGGGGCCTCCGGGATGGCCAGCCCCAGCATTTT
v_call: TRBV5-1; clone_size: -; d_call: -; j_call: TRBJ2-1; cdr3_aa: CASSLVPTRGFNEQFF; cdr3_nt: TGCGCCAGCAGCTTGGTGCCCACAAGGGGGTTCAATGAGCAGTTCTTC
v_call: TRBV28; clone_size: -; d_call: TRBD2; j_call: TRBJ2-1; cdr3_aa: CASRGTSGRRDYNEQFF; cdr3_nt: TGTGCCAGCAGGGGGACTAGCGGGAGAAGGGACTACAATGAGCAGTTCTTC
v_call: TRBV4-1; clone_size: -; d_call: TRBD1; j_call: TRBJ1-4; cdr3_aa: CASSQADRAGEKLFF; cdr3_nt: TGCGCCAGCAGCCAAGCGGACAGGGCGGGGGAAAAACTGTTTTTT
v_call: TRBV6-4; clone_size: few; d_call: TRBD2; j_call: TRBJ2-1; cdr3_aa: CASSDSAGSYNEQFF; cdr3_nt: TGTGCCAGCAGTGACTCAGCGGGGTCCTACAATGAGCAGTTCTTC
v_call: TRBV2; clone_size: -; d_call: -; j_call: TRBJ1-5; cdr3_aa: CASSEGGAPYSNQPQHF; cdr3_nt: TGTGCCAGCAGTGAAGGAGGAGCCCCTTATAGCAATCAGCCCCAGCATTTT
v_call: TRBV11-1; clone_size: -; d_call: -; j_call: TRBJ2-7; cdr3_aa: CASSLSRENEQYF; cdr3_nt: TGTGCCAGCAGCTTATCGAGGGAGAACGAGCAGTACTTC
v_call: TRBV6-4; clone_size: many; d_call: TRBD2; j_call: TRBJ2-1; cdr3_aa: CASSEGREDGYNEQFF; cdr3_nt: TGTGCCAGCAGTGAGGGGCGGGAGGACGGGTACAATGAGCAGTTCTTC
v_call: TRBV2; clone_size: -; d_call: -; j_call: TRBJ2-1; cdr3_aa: CASSDLPVWFF; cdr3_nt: TGTGCCAGCAGTGATCTCCCGGTATGGTTCTTC
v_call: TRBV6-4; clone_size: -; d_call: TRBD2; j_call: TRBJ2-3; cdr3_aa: CASSRLADTDTQYF; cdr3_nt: TGTGCCAGCAGTCGGCTAGCGGACACAGATACGCAGTATTTT
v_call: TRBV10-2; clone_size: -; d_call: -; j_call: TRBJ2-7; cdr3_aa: CASSESGGMAYEQYF; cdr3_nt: TGCGCCAGCAGTGAGAGCGGCGGGATGGCTTACGAGCAGTACTTC
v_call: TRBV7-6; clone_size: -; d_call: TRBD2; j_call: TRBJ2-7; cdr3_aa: CASSSLTSGRTYEQYF; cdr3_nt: TGTGCCAGCAGCTCGTTAACTAGCGGGAGAACCTACGAGCAGTACTTC
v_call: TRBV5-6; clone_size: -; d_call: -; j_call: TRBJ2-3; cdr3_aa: CASSPGTFGTDTQYF; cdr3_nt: TGTGCCAGCAGCCCAGGGACATTTGGCACAGATACGCAGTATTTT
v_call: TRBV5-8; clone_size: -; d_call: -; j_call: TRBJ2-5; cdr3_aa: CASSLGGQETQYF; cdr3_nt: TGTGCCAGCAGCTTGGGGGGGCAGGAGACCCAGTACTTC
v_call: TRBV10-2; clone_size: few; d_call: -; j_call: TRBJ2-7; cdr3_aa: CASSLSGYEQYF; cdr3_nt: TGCGCCAGCAGCCTGAGCGGTTACGAGCAGTACTTC
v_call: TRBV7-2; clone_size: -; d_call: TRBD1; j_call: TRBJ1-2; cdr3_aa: CASTVGQANYGYTF; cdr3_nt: TGTGCCAGCACCGTGGGACAGGCGAACTATGGCTACACCTTC
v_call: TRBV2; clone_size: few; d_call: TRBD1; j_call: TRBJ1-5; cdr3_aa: CASGTGTSYSNQPQHF; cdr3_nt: TGTGCCAGCGGGACAGGGACATCCTATAGCAATCAGCCCCAGCATTTT
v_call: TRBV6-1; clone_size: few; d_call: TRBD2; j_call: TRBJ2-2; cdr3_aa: CASSVLAGNTGELFF; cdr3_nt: TGTGCCAGCAGTGTGCTAGCGGGAAACACCGGGGAGCTGTTTTTT
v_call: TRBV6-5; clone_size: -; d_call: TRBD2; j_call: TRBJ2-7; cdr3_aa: CASSLGLAGAYEQYF; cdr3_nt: TGTGCCAGCAGCCTTGGACTAGCGGGAGCCTACGAGCAGTACTTC
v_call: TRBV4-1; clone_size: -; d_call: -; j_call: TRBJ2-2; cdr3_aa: CASSQAMQGGSTGELFF; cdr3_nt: TGCGCCAGCAGCCAAGCTATGCAGGGAGGAAGCACCGGGGAGCTGTTTTTT
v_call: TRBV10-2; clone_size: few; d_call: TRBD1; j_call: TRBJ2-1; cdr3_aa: CASGDRVMLMYNEQFF; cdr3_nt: TGCGCCAGCGGCGACAGGGTGATGTTGATGTACAATGAGCAGTTCTTC
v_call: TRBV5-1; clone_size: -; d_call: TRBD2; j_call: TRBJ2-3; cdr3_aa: CASSPAYLAGEVPRGTDTQYF; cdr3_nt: TGCGCCAGCAGCCCGGCCTATCTAGCGGGAGAAGTCCCACGAGGCACAGATACGCAGTATTTT
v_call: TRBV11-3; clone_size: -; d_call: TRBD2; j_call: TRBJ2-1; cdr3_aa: CASSFSGRKVNEQFF; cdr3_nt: TGTGCCAGCAGCTTTAGCGGGAGAAAGGTTAATGAGCAGTTCTTC
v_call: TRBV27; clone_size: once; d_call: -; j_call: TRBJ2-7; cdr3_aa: CASSLPRTENYEQYF; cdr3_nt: TGTGCCAGCAGTTTACCCCGGACAGAAAACTACGAGCAGTACTTC
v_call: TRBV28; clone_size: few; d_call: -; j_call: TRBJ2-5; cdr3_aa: CASSLIQGLGQETQYF; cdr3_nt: TGTGCCAGCAGTTTAATACAGGGTTTAGGTCAAGAGACCCAGTACTTC
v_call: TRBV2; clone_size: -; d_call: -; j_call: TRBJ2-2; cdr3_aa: CASSMELKVTGELFF; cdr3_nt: TGTGCCAGCAGTATGGAACTAAAAGTCACCGGGGAGCTGTTTTTT
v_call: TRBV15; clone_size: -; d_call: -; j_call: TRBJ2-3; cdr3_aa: CATSREHGFSTDTQYF; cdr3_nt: TGTGCCACCAGCAGAGAGCACGGGTTTAGCACAGATACGCAGTATTTT
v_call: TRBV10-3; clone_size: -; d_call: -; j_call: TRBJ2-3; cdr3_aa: CAISEKSGTDTQYF; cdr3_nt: TGTGCCATCAGTGAGAAGTCCGGGACAGATACGCAGTATTTT
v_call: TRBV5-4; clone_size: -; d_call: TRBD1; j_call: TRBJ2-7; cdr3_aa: CASSLPGTGVHEQYF; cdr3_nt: TGTGCCAGCAGCTTACCCGGGACAGGGGTCCACGAGCAGTACTTC
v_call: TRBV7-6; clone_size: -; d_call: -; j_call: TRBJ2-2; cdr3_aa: CASRPRGLGTTGELFF; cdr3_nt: TGTGCCAGCAGGCCGAGGGGGTTGGGGACCACCGGGGAGCTGTTTTTT
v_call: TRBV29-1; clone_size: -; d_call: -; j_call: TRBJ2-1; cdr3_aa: CSAPWRGKSGSYNEQFF; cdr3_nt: TGCAGCGCTCCATGGAGGGGAAAAAGCGGCTCCTACAATGAGCAGTTCTTC
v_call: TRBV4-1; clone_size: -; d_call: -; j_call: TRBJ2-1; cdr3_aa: CASSGTPYNEQFF; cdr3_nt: TGCGCCAGCAGCGGGACACCTTACAATGAGCAGTTCTTC
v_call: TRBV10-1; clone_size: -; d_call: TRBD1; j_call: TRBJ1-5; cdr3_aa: CASSHRDRTNQPQHF; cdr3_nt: TGCGCCAGCAGTCATCGGGACAGGACGAATCAGCCCCAGCATTTT